The clone carrying this T cell receptor (beta chain) was recorded only once. The sample originates from a study of blood T cell repertoires in COVID-19. Method: immunoSEQ multiplex PCR; TCRdb's copy keeps in-frame clones and lacks some. Among a few hundred thousand clones, roughly 86% were seen once, and the ten largest hold 8% to 9%. Trimming left V 1 base short and J 7 bases short, with 19 bases between. CDR1 and CDR2 from the germline V gene are SNHLY and FYNNEI. The CDR3 is 16 residues long. Sequenced input: PBMCs or T cells enriched from blood (not recorded which). This TCR derives from a woman under 30 who had recovered from COVID-19. The chain is built from TRBV2 and TRBJ2-5; TRBD2 is a possible D gene (6 bases). The CDR3 sequence: CASSEGWRPRGGTQYF. The CDR3 coding sequence is TGTGCCAGCAGTGAAGGTTGGAGGCCCCGGGGAGGGACCCAGTACTTC.